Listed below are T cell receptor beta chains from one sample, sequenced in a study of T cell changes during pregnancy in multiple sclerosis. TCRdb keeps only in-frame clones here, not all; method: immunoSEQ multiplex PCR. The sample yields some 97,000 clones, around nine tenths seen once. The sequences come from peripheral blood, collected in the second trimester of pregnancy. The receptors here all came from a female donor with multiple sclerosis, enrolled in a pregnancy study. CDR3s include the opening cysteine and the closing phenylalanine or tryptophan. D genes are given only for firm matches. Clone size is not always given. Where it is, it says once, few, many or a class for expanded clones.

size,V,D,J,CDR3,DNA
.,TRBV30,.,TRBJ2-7,CAWSALTGDEQYF,TGTGCCTGGAGTGCACTTACAGGAGACGAGCAGTACTTC
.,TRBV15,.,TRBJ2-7,CATSKQQGREQYF,TGTGCCACCAGCAAACAGCAGGGCCGCGAGCAGTACTTC
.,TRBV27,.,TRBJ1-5,CASSTLPTDSNQPQHF,TGTGCCAGCAGTACCCTCCCGACAGATAGCAATCAGCCCCAGCATTTT
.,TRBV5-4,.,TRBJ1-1,CASSSGHRNTEAFF,TGTGCCAGCAGCTCGGGACACCGGAACACTGAAGCTTTCTTT
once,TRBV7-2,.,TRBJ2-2,CASSLDLRDTGELFF,TGTGCCAGCAGCTTAGATCTCCGGGACACCGGGGAGCTGTTTTTT
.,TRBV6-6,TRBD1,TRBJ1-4,CASSTPGGGNEKLFF,TGTGCCAGCAGTACGCCAGGGGGTGGTAATGAAAAACTGTTTTTT
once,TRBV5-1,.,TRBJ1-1,CASSLEQGISTEAFF,TGCGCCAGCAGCTTGGAACAGGGAATAAGCACTGAAGCTTTCTTT
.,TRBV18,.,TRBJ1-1,CASSPLPGAVAFF,TGTGCCAGCTCACCGTTGCCGGGAGCGGTAGCTTTCTTT
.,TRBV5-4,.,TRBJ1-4,CASSLRGGGAGEKLFF,TGTGCCAGCAGCCTCCGCGGCGGGGGGGCGGGTGAAAAACTGTTTTTT
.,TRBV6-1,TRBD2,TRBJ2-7,CASSEFSGGYEQYF,TGTGCCAGCAGTGAATTCAGCGGGGGCTACGAGCAGTACTTC
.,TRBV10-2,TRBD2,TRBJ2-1,CASSFSGRVYEQFF,TGCGCCAGCAGCTTTAGCGGGAGGGTGTATGAGCAGTTCTTC
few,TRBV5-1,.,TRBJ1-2,CASSLDGWNYGYTF,TGCGCCAGCAGCCTGGACGGGTGGAACTATGGCTACACCTTC
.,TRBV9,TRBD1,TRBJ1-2,CASSVGTGFYGYTF,TGTGCCAGCAGCGTGGGGACAGGGTTCTATGGCTACACCTTC
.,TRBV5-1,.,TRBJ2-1,CASSNGGKRDEQFF,TGCGCCAGCAGTAACGGAGGGAAGAGGGATGAGCAGTTCTTC
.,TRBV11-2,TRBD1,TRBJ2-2,CASSAGTGGSVGELFF,TGTGCCAGCAGCGCAGGGACAGGGGGCAGCGTCGGGGAGCTGTTTTTT
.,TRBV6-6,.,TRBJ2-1,CASSYRGEYNEQFF,TGTGCCAGCAGTTACCGAGGAGAGTACAATGAGCAGTTCTTC
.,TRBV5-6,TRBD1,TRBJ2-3,CASSSGTGRRNGGQYF,TGTGCCAGCAGCTCGGGGACAGGGAGGCGGAATGGTGGACAGTATTTT
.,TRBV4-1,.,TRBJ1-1,CASSQADGRAAAFF,TGCGCCAGCAGCCAGGCCGATGGGAGGGCAGCGGCTTTCTTT
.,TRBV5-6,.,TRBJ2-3,CASSDGLYTDTQYF,TGTGCCAGCAGCGACGGACTATACACAGATACGCAGTATTTT
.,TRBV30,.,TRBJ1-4,CAWSVRRQINEKLFF,TGTGCCTGGAGTGTAAGAAGACAGATTAATGAAAAACTGTTTTTT
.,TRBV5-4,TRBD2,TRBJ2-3,CASSAPGGLAGGTDTQYF,TGTGCCAGCAGCGCGCCCGGAGGACTAGCGGGAGGTACAGATACGCAGTATTTT
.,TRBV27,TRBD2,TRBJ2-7,CASSFWGGRGFYEQYF,TGTGCCAGCAGTTTCTGGGGCGGGCGGGGGTTCTACGAGCAGTACTTC
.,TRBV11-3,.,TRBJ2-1,CASSLGDINNEQFF,TGTGCCAGCAGCTTGGGAGACATAAACAATGAGCAGTTCTTC
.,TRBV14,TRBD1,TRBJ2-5,CASSWDRARGTQYF,TGTGCCAGCAGCTGGGACAGGGCCCGGGGGACCCAGTACTTC
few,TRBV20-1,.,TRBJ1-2,CSASPSRGYTF,TGCAGTGCTAGCCCCAGTCGTGGCTACACCTTC
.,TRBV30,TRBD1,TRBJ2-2,CAWSWGTGNTGELFF,TGTGCCTGGAGTTGGGGGACAGGGAACACCGGGGAGCTGTTTTTT
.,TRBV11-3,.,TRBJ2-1,CASSLGATTPSSYNEQFF,TGTGCCAGCAGCTTAGGCGCGACTACTCCAAGCTCCTACAATGAGCAGTTCTTC
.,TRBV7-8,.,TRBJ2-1,CASSLEVLGSSYNEQFF,TGTGCCAGCAGCTTAGAAGTTCTAGGGAGCTCCTACAATGAGCAGTTCTTC
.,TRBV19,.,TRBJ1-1,CASSIAGSVNTEAFF,TGTGCCAGTAGTATCGCCGGGAGCGTGAACACTGAAGCTTTCTTT
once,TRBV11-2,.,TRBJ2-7,CASRNSRQLNEQYF,TGTGCCAGCAGAAACAGCCGACAGTTGAACGAGCAGTACTTC
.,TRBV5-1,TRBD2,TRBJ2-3,CASSLERGRVDTQYF,TGCGCCAGCAGCTTGGAGCGGGGGAGGGTAGATACGCAGTATTTT
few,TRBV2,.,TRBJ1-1,CASSVGYTEAFF,TGTGCCAGCAGTGTCGGGTACACTGAAGCTTTCTTT
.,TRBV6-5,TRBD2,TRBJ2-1,CASSYFPSGRRNEQFF,TGTGCCAGCAGTTACTTCCCTAGCGGGAGGAGGAATGAGCAGTTCTTC
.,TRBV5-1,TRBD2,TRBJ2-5,CASSLTSGGQGTQYF,TGCGCCAGCAGCTTGACTAGCGGGGGGCAAGGGACCCAGTACTTC
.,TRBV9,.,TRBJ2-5,CASSGAWETQYF,TGTGCCAGCAGCGGGGCCTGGGAGACCCAGTACTTC
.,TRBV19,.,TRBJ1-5,CASSERRQLNQPQHF,TGTGCCAGTAGTGAGCGTCGACAGCTCAATCAGCCCCAGCATTTT
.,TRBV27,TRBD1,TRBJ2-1,CASSKDRPTYNEQFF,TGTGCCAGCAGTAAGGACAGGCCCACCTACAATGAGCAGTTCTTC
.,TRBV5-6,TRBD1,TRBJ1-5,CASSQLGTGGNQPQHF,TGTGCCAGCAGCCAATTGGGGACAGGGGGCAACCAGCCCCAGCATTTT
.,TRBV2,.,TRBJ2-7,CASSEDFPSRGARMIYEQYF,TGTGCCAGCAGTGAAGATTTTCCCTCCCGCGGGGCCCGAATGATCTACGAGCAGTACTTC
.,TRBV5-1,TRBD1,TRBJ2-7,CASSLGGQAEQYF,TGCGCCAGCAGCTTGGGCGGACAGGCCGAGCAGTACTTC
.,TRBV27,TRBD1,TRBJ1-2,CASRGNTAAWTGAYGYTF,TGTGCCAGCAGGGGGAACACGGCGGCGTGGACAGGGGCCTATGGCTACACCTTC